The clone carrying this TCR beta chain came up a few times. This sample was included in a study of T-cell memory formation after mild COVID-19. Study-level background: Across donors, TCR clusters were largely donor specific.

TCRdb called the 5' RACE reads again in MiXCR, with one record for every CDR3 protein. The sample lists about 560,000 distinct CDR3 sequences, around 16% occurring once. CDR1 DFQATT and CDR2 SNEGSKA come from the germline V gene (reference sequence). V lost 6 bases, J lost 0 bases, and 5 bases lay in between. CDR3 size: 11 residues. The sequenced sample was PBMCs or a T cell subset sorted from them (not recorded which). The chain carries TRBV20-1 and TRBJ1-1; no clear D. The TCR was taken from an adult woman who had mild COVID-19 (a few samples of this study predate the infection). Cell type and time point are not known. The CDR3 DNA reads TGCAGTGCCTGGTTGAACACTGAAGCTTTCTTT. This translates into CSAWLNTEAFF.